This T cell receptor (beta chain) was obtained from a study of blood T cell repertoires in COVID-19. Background on the study: T cells, B-cell-depleted T cells, or PBMCs provided the cDNA or gDNA that served as material.

Original processing methods: Reference gene primer amplification in the assay estimated nucleated cell counts. The repertoire was sequenced with immunoSEQ multiplex PCR; TCRdb's copy has only in-frame clones and lacks some. V, J and clone size are taken as reported in that table, and D and trimming were inferred from the DNA itself. The data show some 300,000 clones, 86% seen once. Germline assignment: CDR1 MNHEY and CDR2 SVGAGI. This CDR3 has 15 residues. The V and J ends lost 6 bases and 10 bases respectively, with 22 bases between them. V and J are TRBV6-5 and TRBJ1-5, with a weak D call TRBD1 (6 bases). The receptor was derived from a woman in her 70s with COVID-19, enrolled during active disease. The material sequenced was peripheral blood. The CDR3 protein is CASSTLWDTLRPQHF. Written as DNA, the CDR3 is TGTGCCAGCAGCACTCTTTGGGACACCCTGAGACCCCAGCATTTT.